One and the same sample provided the 27 T cell receptor beta chains below, sequenced in a study of blood T cell repertoires in COVID-19. Using immunoSEQ multiplex PCR, the repertoire was profiled, and TCRdb retains in-frame clones only, with some absent. The sample carries around 100,000 clones, just over 90% recorded once. What was sequenced was peripheral blood. Source of these receptors: a man aged 45-60 years with active COVID-19.

This clone occurred once. The chain couples TRBV6-5 to TRBJ2-1; TRBD2 aligns across 8 bases. With 4 bases clipped from V and 7 bases from J, the junction kept 9 bases outside the gene matches. The CDR3 consists of 15 residues. Looked up from germline, CDR1 is MNHEY and CDR2 is SVGAGI. CDR3 nucleotides: TGTGCCAGCAGTTCCCCGGGGGGGAGTAGGAATGAGCAGTTCTTC. This encodes CASSSPGGSRNEQFF.

This chain links TRBV6-5 with TRBJ1-1; 7 nucleotides agree with TRBD1. CDR1 and CDR2 from the germline V gene are MNHEY and SVGAGI. The trim removed 6 bases at V and 2 bases at J, leaving 3 bases unmatched. This CDR3 spans 13 amino acids. CDR3 region: CASRRTGNTEAFF. The CDR3 DNA follows: TGTGCCAGCAGACGGACAGGCAACACTGAAGCTTTCTTT.

The V and J genes are TRBV5-5 and TRBJ2-7; 11 nucleotides line up with TRBD1. There are 16 residues in the CDR3. Trimming removed 0 bases from V and 0 bases from J; junction bases left unmatched: 2. The V gene's germline CDR1 is SGHKS and CDR2 YYEKEE (reference sequence). For the CDR3, the DNA is TGTGCCAGCAGCTTGGCCGGGACAGGGGGCTCCTACGAGCAGTACGTC. Encoded protein: CASSLAGTGGSYEQYV.

The chain links TRBV15 to TRBJ1-5, with 7 bases matching TRBD1. Germline CDR1 LNHNV, CDR2 YYDKDF (reference sequence). The junction had 26 bases not matched to a gene; V was cut back by 6 bases and J by 0 bases. The CDR3 totals 22 residues. The CDR3 is CATRRRSIPPGQETLSNQPQHF. As DNA, the CDR3 is TGTGCCACCAGGAGGCGTTCAATCCCTCCAGGACAGGAGACCCTTAGCAATCAGCCCCAGCATTTT.

This chain uses TRBV19 with TRBJ1-5; 7 bases are a match to TRBD1. The CDR3 has 22 amino acids. Germline V gene sequence: CDR1 LNHDA, CDR2 SQIVND (reference sequence). V was clipped by 3 bases and J by 0 bases; unmatched bases: 23. CDR3 DNA: TGTGCCAGTAGTATCCGATACAACCCCCTCGGGACAGCGACGGATAGCAATCAGCCCCAGCATTTT. It is translated as CASSIRYNPLGTATDSNQPQHF.

This clone was observed a single time. V usage is TRBV5-1 and J usage is TRBJ2-3, with 10 bases matching TRBD2. Trimming at V came to 0 bases and at J to 3 bases, leaving 7 bases not matched to a gene. CDR1 is SGHRS and CDR2 is YFSETQ in the germline V gene. CDR3 length: 17 amino acids. This chain's CDR3 is CASSLASSGSGTDTQYF. The DNA for the CDR3 is TGCGCCAGCAGCTTGGCGTCTAGCGGGAGTGGAACAGATACGCAGTATTTT.

This clone was recorded only once. The rearrangement links TRBV5-1 to TRBJ2-7; 8 nucleotides agree with TRBD1. The CDR3 has 16 residues. The J segment lost 1 base and the V segment lost 0 bases, leaving 6 bases of the junction unmatched. Germline V gene sequence: CDR1 SGHRS, CDR2 YFSETQ. CDR3 residues: CASSLVSGTGSYEQYF. CDR3 bases: TGCGCCAGCAGCTTGGTGTCCGGGACAGGATCCTACGAGCAGTACTTC.

The V call is TRBV9, the J call TRBJ2-5; 13 bases fit TRBD2. This CDR3 comprises 16 residues. CDR1 is SGDLS, CDR2 YYNGEE, per germline. The junction had 4 bases not matched to a gene; V was cut back by 4 bases and J by 1 base. The CDR3 protein is CASSPRTSGSQETQYF. The CDR3 nucleotides read TGTGCCAGCAGCCCCCGGACTAGCGGGAGCCAAGAGACCCAGTACTTC.

The rearrangement joins TRBV11-3 to TRBJ1-6; D unclear. The germline V gene encodes CDR1 SGHNT and CDR2 YENEEA. The V gene lost 2 bases and the J gene lost 5 bases, with 7 bases spanning the gap. This CDR3 spans 14 amino acids. The CDR3 DNA is TGTGCCAGCAGCTTACGGGTGGATAATTCACCCCTCCACTTT. Its translation: CASSLRVDNSPLHF.

The V and J genes are TRBV19 and TRBJ2-1; 13 bases are shared with TRBD2. The V gene's germline CDR1 is LNHDA and CDR2 SQIVND (reference sequence). There are 17 residues in the CDR3. Trimming removed 10 bases from V and 3 bases from J; junction bases left unmatched: 12. The CDR3 DNA sequence: TGTGCCATATCATCCGGGACTAGCGGGGCCAGCTACAATGAGCAGTTCTTC. Its protein product is CAISSGTSGASYNEQFF.

The J gene is TRBJ1-2, the V gene TRBV6-5, with no clear D. Germline-derived CDR1 and CDR2 are MNHEY and SVGAGI. Trimming removed 6 bases at V and 2 bases at J, with 13 bases between. This CDR3 is 14 amino acids long. CDR3 in amino acids: CASSLYRGNYGYTF. CDR3 DNA sequence: TGTGCCAGCAGCCTTTACCGGGGAAACTATGGCTACACCTTC.

The V gene is TRBV5-5, the J gene TRBJ2-1, with 9 bases that match TRBD1. This CDR3 spans 15 amino acids. After removal of 4 bases from V and 6 bases from J, the junction contained 8 bases not matched to a gene. Germline V gene sequence: CDR1 SGHKS, CDR2 YYEKEE (reference sequence). The CDR3 DNA is TGTGCCAGCAGCGACCGGGACAGGGAAGTCAATGAGCAGTTCTTC. This encodes CASSDRDREVNEQFF.

The V and J genes are TRBV27 and TRBJ2-7; no definite D call. Trimming removed 6 bases from V and 1 base from J, with 10 bases in between. This CDR3 comprises 13 residues. The V gene's germline CDR1 is MNHEY and CDR2 SMNVEV (reference sequence). The CDR3 protein is CASSFSLSYEQYV. CDR3 DNA sequence: TGTGCCAGCAGCTTCAGTTTATCCTACGAGCAGTACGTC.

The rearrangement uses TRBV2 and TRBJ2-1; 9 bases line up with TRBD2. Germline lookup yields CDR1 SNHLY and CDR2 FYNNEI. After removal of 4 bases from V and 2 bases from J, the junction contained 3 bases not matched to a gene. The CDR3 extends over 15 amino acids. The CDR3, as DNA: TGTGCCAGCAGTGCAGCTAGCGGGACCTACAATGAGCAGTTCTTC. It encodes CASSAASGTYNEQFF.

V usage is TRBV12-3 or TRBV12-4 and J usage is TRBJ2-1; 8 nucleotides match TRBD2. There are 13 residues in the CDR3. V was clipped by 3 bases and J by 10 bases; unmatched bases: 5. This chain's CDR3 is CASSFGAGGEQFF. In nucleotides, the CDR3 is TGTGCCAGCAGTTTTGGTGCGGGGGGCGAGCAGTTCTTC.

This chain connects TRBV18 to TRBJ2-3; no firm D call. This CDR3 comprises 12 residues. V was trimmed by 4 bases and J by 4 bases, leaving 6 bases between them. Germline V gives CDR1 KGHSH, CDR2 LQKENI. The DNA of the CDR3 is TGTGCCAGCTCACTAAGAGCAGATACGCAGTATTTT. Protein: CASSLRADTQYF.

V usage is TRBV5-8 and J usage is TRBJ2-5; 14 nucleotides match TRBD2. The CDR3 runs 16 residues. The germline CDR1 and CDR2 sequences are SGHTS and YDEGEE. After removal of 2 bases from V and 3 bases from J, the junction contained 3 bases not matched to a gene. The CDR3 DNA reads as TGTGCCAGCAGCTTCAGGACTAGCGGGGGGAAAGAGACCCAGTACTTC. This sequence encodes CASSFRTSGGKETQYF.

The gene calls are TRBV2 and TRBJ1-1; D unclear. Per the germline V gene, CDR1 is SNHLY and CDR2 is FYNNEI. The CDR3 consists of 13 residues. V dropped 5 bases and J dropped 6 bases, with 13 bases sitting between them. The CDR3 sequence: CASSSRQGPEAFF. The DNA for the CDR3 is TGTGCCAGCAGTTCCCGACAAGGCCCTGAAGCTTTCTTT.

V usage is TRBV9 and J usage is TRBJ1-1; 9 nucleotides agree with TRBD1. The CDR3 is 15 residues long. CDR1 and CDR2 (germline): SGDLS, YYNGEE. The ends lost 4 bases at V and 4 bases at J; junction bases unmatched: 8. CDR3 region: CASSPRQGGGTEAFF. CDR3 in DNA: TGTGCCAGCAGCCCCCGACAGGGGGGGGGCACTGAAGCTTTCTTT.

This clone occurred a few times. DNA of the CDR3: TGTGCCAGCGTCTGGGCCGAGAATGGCTACACCTTC. Protein sequence: CASVWAENGYTF. The chain has TRBV2 and TRBJ1-2; D unresolved. Germline lookup yields CDR1 SNHLY and CDR2 FYNNEI. The CDR3 length is 12 residues. The V gene lost 8 bases and the J gene lost 6 bases, with 13 bases spanning the gap.

V gene TRBV19 combines with J gene TRBJ2-3; TRBD2 matches 9 bases. J gave up 6 bases and V 4 bases, and 11 bases lay outside the gene matches. The germline gives CDR1 LNHDA, CDR2 SQIVND (reference sequence). The CDR3 extends over 16 amino acids. The CDR3 here is CASSTRRGGSLDTQYF. The DNA of the CDR3 is TGTGCCAGTAGTACTCGGCGGGGGGGCTCATTGGATACGCAGTATTTT.

The V and J genes are TRBV19 and TRBJ2-2, with TRBD2 as a possible D gene (6 bases). CDR1 is LNHDA, CDR2 SQIVND, per germline (reference sequence). V was clipped by 3 bases and J by 5 bases, with 13 bases between them. The CDR3 covers 15 residues. CDR3 coding DNA: TGTGCCAGTAGTATCGGCGGGGTGCCAACCGGGGAGCTGTTTTTT. Amino acids: CASSIGGVPTGELFF.

The CDR3 protein is CASSTAGQSTAYF. CDR3 sequence (DNA): TGTGCCAGCAGTACAGCTGGACAGTCTACCGCATATTTT. The chain uses TRBV6-5 and TRBJ1-3; perhaps TRBD1 as D (6 bases). The germline V gene encodes CDR1 MNHEY and CDR2 SVGAGI. The ends were cut back, 5 bases at V and 15 bases at J, with 20 bases in the middle. The length of the CDR3 is 13 residues.

This chain links TRBV6-5 with TRBJ1-5, with D tentatively TRBD1 (5 bases). The CDR3 is 15 amino acids. In germline, CDR1 is MNHEY, CDR2 SVGAGI. V was clipped by 10 bases and J by 2 bases, with 18 bases between them. CDR3 nucleotides: TGTGCCACGGGGGATGAGGGAAAAGGCAATCAGCCCCAGCATTTT. It translates to CATGDEGKGNQPQHF.

The CDR3 DNA is TGTGCCAGCCGACAAGCGGGGGGGACATACGAGCAGTACTTC. Encoded protein: CASRQAGGTYEQYF. V and J are TRBV28 and TRBJ2-7; 10 bases line up with TRBD2. This CDR3 is 14 amino acids long. The germline gives CDR1 MDHEN, CDR2 SYDVKM. J lost 4 bases, V lost 8 bases, and 8 bases had no gene match.

This clone was counted a single time. This chain connects TRBV5-6 to TRBJ2-7, with TRBD2 identical over 8 bases. This CDR3 comprises 15 residues. Germline V gene data show CDR1 as SGHDT and CDR2 as YYEEEE. V trimming: 4 bases; J trimming: 1 base; junction bases outside the gene matches: 7. CDR3 amino acids: CASSPGGGRSYEQYF. The CDR3 bases are TGTGCCAGCAGCCCCGGGGGGGGGCGTTCCTACGAGCAGTACTTC.

This clone was recorded only once. This chain connects TRBV11-3 to TRBJ2-3; D unclear. The CDR3 runs 14 residues. The ends were cut back, 0 bases at V and 0 bases at J, with 4 bases in the middle. Germline V gives CDR1 SGHNT, CDR2 YENEEA. CDR3 DNA sequence: TGTGCCAGCAGCTTAGATCCGAGCACAGATACGCAGTATTTT. The encoded protein is CASSLDPSTDTQYF.